The entry that follows covers one T cell receptor beta chain sequence. Its antigen is unidentified. The data are from a study of shared clonotypes between healthy human individuals. Study observations and caveats: Investigators collected only blood, and repertoires in tissues likely differ. Naive subsets usually exceeded memory subsets in estimated richness. The study found about 5.1% of naive CD4 clonotypes shared across four donors.

Naive CD8 cells lacked CD45RO and underwent positive selection for CCR7, leaving out terminally differentiated effector memory CD45RA+ cells. Caucasian adults living in Nashville, Tennessee, provided all samples. CDR3 length: 15 residues. V gave up 2 bases and J gave up 3 bases, with 13 bases separating them. Looked up from germline, CDR1 is SQVTM and CDR2 is ANQGSEA. Sequencing used immunoSEQ multiplex PCR; TCRdb keeps in-frame clones, though not all of them. The sample consists of hundreds of thousands of clones, more than 85% of them appearing once. The chain employs TRBV29-1 and TRBJ1-4; D not certain. Sequencing was carried out using naive CD8+ T cells sorted from blood. This clonotype was obtained from a man between 25 and 39 years old in good health. As DNA, the CDR3 is TGCAGCGTTGAATTTTTGGGAGACTCTAATGAAAAACTGTTTTTT. Its translation: CSVEFLGDSNEKLFF.